What follows are 12 T cell receptor beta chains derived from one specimen sequenced in a study of cytomegalovirus exposure and HLA in healthy donors. Repertoires were generated with immunoSEQ multiplex PCR, while TCRdb's copy carries only in-frame clones and drops some. The table lists 200,000 or so clones, about 86% of them singletons. The sample consisted of PBMCs. The receptor source for this set is a woman between 18 and 30 years old in good health and CMV-seronegative.

This CDR3 is CATSRDIGDTEAFF. CDR3 nucleotides: TGTGCCACCAGCAGAGATATCGGAGACACTGAAGCTTTCTTT. V is TRBV15 and J is TRBJ1-1; D gene unclear. This CDR3 has 14 residues. The germline V and J ends were trimmed by 0 bases and 3 bases, with 8 bases remaining between them. Per germline, CDR1 LNHNV and CDR2 YYDKDF (reference sequence). The entire variable domain, with the rest obtained from reference TRBV15 and TRBJ1-1, is as follows: DAMVIQNPRYQVTQFGKPVTLSCSQTLNHNVMYWYQQKSSQAPKLLFHYYDKDFNNEADTPDNFQSRRPNTSFCFLDIRSPGLGDTAMYLCATSRDIGDTEAFFGQGTRLTVV.

The sample holds a few counts of this clone. V and J are TRBV21-1 and TRBJ1-1; the table's D call of TRBD1 was not tested on the DNA. TRBV21-1 is recorded as a pseudogene. The length of the CDR3 is 17 residues. In DNA form, the CDR3 reads TGTGCCAGCGGTAGAGACAGCGAGGACCTAAGGTGGACTGAAGCTTTCTTT. Amino acids: CASGRDSEDLRWTEAFF.

The J gene is TRBJ2-5, the V gene TRBV9, with 8 positions matching TRBD1. Germline V gives CDR1 SGDLS, CDR2 YYNGEE. The V segment lost 0 bases and the J segment 4 bases; nucleotides outside the gene matches: 2. This CDR3 is 14 amino acids long. The chain's CDR3 is CASSVGTGRETQYF. The DNA for the CDR3 is TGTGCCAGCAGCGTAGGGACAGGGAGAGAGACCCAGTACTTC. Using reference TRBV9 and TRBJ2-5 for the parts outside the CDR3, the full variable domain is DSGVTQTPKHLITATGQRVTLRCSPRSGDLSVYWYQQSLDQGLQFLIQYYNGEERAKGNILERFSAQQFPDLHSELNLSSLELGDSALYFCASSVGTGRETQYFGPGTRLLVL.

The chain employs TRBV14 and TRBJ2-7; 9 bases line up with TRBD2. This CDR3 is 18 amino acids long. The germline CDR1 and CDR2 sequences are SGHDN and FVKESK. The ends lost 3 bases at V and 3 bases at J; junction bases unmatched: 15. The CDR3 bases are TGTGCCAGCAGCCATCCTAGGGGGGTTAGCGGGAGAAGCTACGAGCAGTACTTC. It specifies CASSHPRGVSGRSYEQYF.

This sequence joins TRBV28 and TRBJ2-1; D might be TRBD2 (6 bases). Germline assignment: CDR1 MDHEN and CDR2 SYDVKM. V lost 4 bases and J lost 0, with 16 bases in between. The CDR3 has 17 residues. CDR3 in DNA: TGTGCCAGCAGTTCACCCGGGAGCCCGAGCTCCTACAATGAGCAGTTCTTC. Residues: CASSSPGSPSSYNEQFF.

The chain has TRBV19 and TRBJ2-7; D may be TRBD2 (5 bases). The CDR3 is 13 residues long. Trimming stripped 6 bases from V and 3 bases from J, with 12 bases between. CDR1 and CDR2 (germline): LNHDA, SQIVND (reference sequence). CDR3 in amino acids: CASSDQRFYEQYF. DNA of the CDR3: TGTGCCAGTAGCGACCAGCGGTTCTACGAGCAGTACTTC.

V usage is TRBV30 and J usage is TRBJ1-1; 8 positions agree with TRBD1. The junction had 6 bases not matched to a gene; V was cut back by 2 bases and J by 4 bases. The CDR3 covers 14 residues. The V gene's germline CDR1 is GTSNPN and CDR2 SVGIG (reference sequence). The CDR3 DNA is TGTGCCTGGAGTAGCCTAGGGACAGGCACTGAAGCTTTCTTT. Encoded protein: CAWSSLGTGTEAFF.

V is TRBV15 and J is TRBJ2-7; D is perhaps TRBD1 (5 bases). CDR3 size: 15 residues. V lost 1 base, J lost 4 bases, and 14 bases lay in between. CDR1 LNHNV and CDR2 YYDKDF come from the germline V gene (reference sequence). The CDR3 loop is CATSRAPRASYEQYF. The DNA for the CDR3 is TGTGCCACCAGCAGAGCCCCCAGGGCCAGTTACGAGCAGTACTTC. The whole variable domain, filled in from reference TRBV15 and TRBJ2-7, reads DAMVIQNPRYQVTQFGKPVTLSCSQTLNHNVMYWYQQKSSQAPKLLFHYYDKDFNNEADTPDNFQSRRPNTSFCFLDIRSPGLGDTAMYLCATSRAPRASYEQYFGPGTRLTVT.

This chain uses TRBV6-5 with TRBJ2-5; TRBD1 aligns across 10 bases. The CDR3 sequence is 15 residues long. The V gene end was trimmed by 6 bases and the J gene end by 5 bases; junction bases not matched to a gene: 9. The germline V gene encodes CDR1 MNHEY and CDR2 SVGAGI. The CDR3 coding sequence is TGTGCCAGCAGCCCGGACAGGGGGACCGGGGAGACCCAGTACTTC. Protein product: CASSPDRGTGETQYF.

The rearrangement joins TRBV7-9 to TRBJ1-1; 8 bases map to TRBD1. Germline lookup yields CDR1 SEHNR and CDR2 FQNEAQ (reference sequence). The V gene end was trimmed by 4 bases and the J gene end by 6 bases; junction bases not matched to a gene: 13. This CDR3 is 16 amino acids long. The CDR3 loop reads CASSSRNQDRAPEAFF. CDR3 in DNA: TGTGCCAGCAGCTCCCGAAATCAGGACAGGGCCCCTGAAGCTTTCTTT.

V usage is TRBV28 and J usage is TRBJ1-1, with 9 bases matching TRBD1. Germline loops: CDR1 MDHEN, CDR2 SYDVKM. The CDR3 runs 16 residues. Trimming took 2 bases from V and 5 from J; bases not matched to a gene: 9. This CDR3 reads CASSLGGTGLVTEAFF. CDR3 sequence (DNA): TGTGCCAGCAGTTTAGGGGGGACAGGGTTGGTTACTGAAGCTTTCTTT.

The chain combines TRBV28 with TRBJ2-5, with TRBD2 matching 12 bases. With V trimmed by 7 bases and J by 4 bases, 4 bases remained unmatched. This CDR3 comprises 14 residues. Germline CDR1 reads MDHEN; CDR2 reads SYDVKM. The CDR3 protein is CASTLGLAGETQYF. The CDR3 bases are TGTGCCAGCACCCTGGGACTAGCGGGAGAGACCCAGTACTTC.